This TCR beta chain was observed in a study of cytomegalovirus exposure and HLA in healthy donors. Overall study: Across some 400 genotyped donors, around 80% landed in the Caucasian-associated ancestry cluster.

Germline assignment: CDR1 GTSNPN and CDR2 SVGIG (reference sequence). CDR3 length equals 15 residues. Trimming pared 1 base from V and 2 bases from J, leaving 14 bases between. Use of 60 Vbeta and 13 Jbeta primers characterized the PCR. The assay was immunoSEQ multiplex PCR, and TCRdb's table has in-frame clones only and misses some. The sample carries 85,000 to 100,000 clones, 70% to 80% recorded once. Study-wide results and caveats: For TCR beta chains, V- and J-gene trimming was later linked to a missense DCLRE1C variant. Previously analyzed data showed that most TCR beta V segments were productive at a frequency of about 90% or about 30%.

Concerning this clone itself: The antigen remains unidentified.

The sample consisted of PBMCs. This TCR came from a male donor in good health and CMV-seropositive. This chain joins TRBV30 and TRBJ1-2; D gene ambiguous. The CDR3 reads CAWSDGLSGNYGYTF. As DNA, the CDR3 is TGTGCCTGGAGTGACGGACTTTCGGGCAACTATGGCTACACCTTC.